This T cell receptor (beta chain) was captured by sequencing in a study of blood T cells in healthy people across ages. Study conclusions and caveats: Age brought a roughly linear fall in TCR beta diversity measured per million T cells.

As to this clonotype: As yet, its antigen is unknown.

The CDR3 extends over 16 amino acids. Losses at the gene ends were 6 bases for V and 4 bases for J; bases not matched to a gene: 12. A J-beta primer mix and a sample-barcoded 5' primer were used in a second PCR of roughly 6 to 12 cycles. In TCRdb, the 5' RACE reads were re-called with MiXCR into one record per CDR3 protein. The sample lists about 830,000 distinct CDR3 sequences; about 62% were seen once. The receptor's source is a man aged 25-45 years in good health. The gene calls are TRBV12-3 or TRBV12-4 and TRBJ1-2; 9 bases match TRBD1. Sequenced: blood. CDR3 in DNA: TGTGCCAGCAGCGAACAGGGGGCATTGTCCCCCTATGGCTACACCTTC. Translated, it gives CASSEQGALSPYGYTF.